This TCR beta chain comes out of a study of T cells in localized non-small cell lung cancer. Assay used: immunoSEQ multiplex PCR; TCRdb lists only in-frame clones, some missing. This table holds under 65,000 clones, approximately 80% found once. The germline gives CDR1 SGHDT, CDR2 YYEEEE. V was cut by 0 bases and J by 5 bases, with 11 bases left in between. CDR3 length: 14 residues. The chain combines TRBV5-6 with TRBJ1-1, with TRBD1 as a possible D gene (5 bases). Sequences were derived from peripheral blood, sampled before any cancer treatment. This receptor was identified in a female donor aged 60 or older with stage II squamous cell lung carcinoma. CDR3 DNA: TGTGCCAGCAGCTTGGAGCCAGGGCGGACTGAAGCTTTCTTT. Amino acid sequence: CASSLEPGRTEAFF.